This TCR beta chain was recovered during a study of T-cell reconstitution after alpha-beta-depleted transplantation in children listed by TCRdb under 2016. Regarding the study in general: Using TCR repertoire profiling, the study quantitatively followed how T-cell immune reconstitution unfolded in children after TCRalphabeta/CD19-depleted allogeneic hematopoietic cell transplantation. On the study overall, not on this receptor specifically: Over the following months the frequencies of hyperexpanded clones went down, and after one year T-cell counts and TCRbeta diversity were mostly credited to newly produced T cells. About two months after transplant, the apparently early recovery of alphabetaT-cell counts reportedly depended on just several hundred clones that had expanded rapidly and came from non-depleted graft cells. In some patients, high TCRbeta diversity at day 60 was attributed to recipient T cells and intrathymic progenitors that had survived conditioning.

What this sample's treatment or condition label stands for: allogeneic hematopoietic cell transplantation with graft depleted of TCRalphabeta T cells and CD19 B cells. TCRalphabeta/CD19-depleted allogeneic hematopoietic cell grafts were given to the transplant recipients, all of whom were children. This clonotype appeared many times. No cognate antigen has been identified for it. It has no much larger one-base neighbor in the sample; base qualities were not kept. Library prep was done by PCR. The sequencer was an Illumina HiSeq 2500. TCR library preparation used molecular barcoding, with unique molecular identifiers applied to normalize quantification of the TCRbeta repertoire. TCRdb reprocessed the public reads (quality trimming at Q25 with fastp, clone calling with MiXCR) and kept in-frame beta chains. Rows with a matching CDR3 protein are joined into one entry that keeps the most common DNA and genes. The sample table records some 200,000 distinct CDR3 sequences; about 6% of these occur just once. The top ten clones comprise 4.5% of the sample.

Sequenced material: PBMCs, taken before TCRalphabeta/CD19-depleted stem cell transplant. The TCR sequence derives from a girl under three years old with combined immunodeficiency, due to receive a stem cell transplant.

The DNA reads as follows: TGTGCCAGCAGCGAACAGGGCTACGAGCAGTACTTC. Translated, this gives CASSEQGYEQYF. The V and J segments used are TRBV13 and TRBJ2-7; the D region possibly corresponds to TRBD1 (6 bases align). The CDR3 has 12 amino acids, counting the end cysteine and phenylalanine. CDR3 DNA only is kept here, 36 bases in frame from base 1. The junction carries 8 bases between V and J, which are trimmed by 5 bases and 3 bases respectively. The germline V gene (reference sequence) specifies PRHDT as CDR1 and FYEKMQ as CDR2.